This T cell receptor beta chain was captured in a study of early T cells in non-severe SARS-CoV-2 infection. The CDR3 contains 13 residues. From germline, CDR1 is GTSNPN and CDR2 SVGIG (reference sequence). Trimming stripped 3 bases from V and 3 bases from J, with 11 bases between. This clonotype has more than one count but fewer than ten. MiXCR, run by TCRdb on the 5' RACE reads, gives a single entry per CDR3 protein. The sample lists 75,000 to 100,000 distinct CDR3 sequences, 14% occurring once. The genes are TRBV30 and TRBJ1-2; possible D gene TRBD1, 5 bases. The sample was whole blood. The sequence was collected from an adult who was a healthcare worker with PCR-confirmed SARS-CoV-2 infection or an uninfected control (not recorded which). CDR3 amino acids: CAWRVDIHYGYTF. The CDR3 DNA reads as TGTGCCTGGAGGGTGGACATACACTATGGCTACACCTTC.